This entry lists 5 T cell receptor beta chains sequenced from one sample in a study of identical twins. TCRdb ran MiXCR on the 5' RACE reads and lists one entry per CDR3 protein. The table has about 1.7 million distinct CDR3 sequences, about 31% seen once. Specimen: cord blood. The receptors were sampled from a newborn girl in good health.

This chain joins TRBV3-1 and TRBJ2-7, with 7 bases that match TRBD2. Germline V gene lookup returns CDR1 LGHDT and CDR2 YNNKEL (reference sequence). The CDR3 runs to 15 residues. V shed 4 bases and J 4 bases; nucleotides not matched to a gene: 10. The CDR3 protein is CASSPQSGLPYEQYF. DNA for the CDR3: TGTGCCAGCAGCCCGCAGTCGGGACTACCTTACGAGCAGTACTTC.

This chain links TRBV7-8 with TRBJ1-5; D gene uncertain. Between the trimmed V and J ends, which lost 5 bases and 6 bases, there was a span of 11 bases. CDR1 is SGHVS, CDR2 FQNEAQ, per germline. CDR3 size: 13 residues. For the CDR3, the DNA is TGTGCCAGCAGCCCGGACGGAGGTCAGCCCCAGCATTTT. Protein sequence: CASSPDGGQPQHF. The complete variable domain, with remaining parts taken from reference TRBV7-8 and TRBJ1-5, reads GAGVSQSPRYKVAKRGQDVALRCDPISGHVSLFWYQQALGQGPEFLTYFQNEAQLDKSGLPSDRFFAERPEGSVSTLKIQRTQQEDSAVYLCASSPDGGQPQHFGDGTRLSIL.

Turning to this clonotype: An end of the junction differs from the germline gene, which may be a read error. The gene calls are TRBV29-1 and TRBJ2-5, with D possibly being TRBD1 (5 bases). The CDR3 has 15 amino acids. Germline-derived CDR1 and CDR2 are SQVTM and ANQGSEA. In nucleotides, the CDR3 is TGCAGCGTTGGTAGGCCGAAGGGGTACCAAGAGATCCAGTACTTC. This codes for CSVGRPKGYQEIQYF.

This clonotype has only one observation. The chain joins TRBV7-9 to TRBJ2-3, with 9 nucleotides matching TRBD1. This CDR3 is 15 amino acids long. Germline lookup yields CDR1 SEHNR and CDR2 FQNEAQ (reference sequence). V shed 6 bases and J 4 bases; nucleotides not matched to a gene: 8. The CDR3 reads CASRLGTGKPDTQYF. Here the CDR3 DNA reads TGTGCCAGCAGACTCGGGACAGGGAAGCCAGATACGCAGTATTTT.

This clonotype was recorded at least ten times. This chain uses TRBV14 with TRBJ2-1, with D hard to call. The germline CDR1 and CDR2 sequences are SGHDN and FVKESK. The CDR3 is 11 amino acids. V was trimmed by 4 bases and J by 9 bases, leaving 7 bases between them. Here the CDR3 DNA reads TGTGCCAGCAGCCCACGGTGTGAGCAGTTCTTC. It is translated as CASSPRCEQFF.